This section outlines one TCR beta chain sequence together with its context. Participants reported their clinical history, and cohort assignment relied on those reports. Before being deemed recovered, Cohort 3 donors had two negative PCRs, clearance, or symptom resolution. The germline CDR1 and CDR2 sequences are LNHDA and SQIVND (reference sequence). V was shortened by 2 bases and J by 4 bases, with 11 bases between the two germline ends. The CDR3 loop spans 15 amino acids. The data were taken from a study of blood T cell repertoires in COVID-19. About the research overall: Spain, Italy and the United States supplied samples that represented acute and convalescent COVID-19.

Authors' methods: Nucleated cell counts were estimated from reference gene primer amplification. Sequenced by immunoSEQ multiplex PCR; TCRdb stores in-frame clones only, minus some. V, J and clone size are those of that table, while D and trimming were read from the DNA. The repertoire holds around 300,000 clones, with roughly 89% as singletons. This chain links TRBV19 with TRBJ2-2; possibly TRBD2 for D (6 bases). The specimen sequenced was PBMCs or T cells enriched from blood (not recorded which). This TCR was recovered from a woman in her forties who had recovered from COVID-19. As DNA, the CDR3 is TGTGCCAGTAGTATAACCCGGGGGTTCACCGGGGAGCTGTTTTTT. Its protein product is CASSITRGFTGELFF.